This is a list of T cell receptor beta chains from one sample in a study of molecular identifiers for immune sequencing clone quantification. In TCRdb, the PCR reads were re-called with MiXCR into one record per CDR3 protein. Among around 320,000 distinct CDR3 sequences listed, about a quarter were seen once. Sequencing was done on a sample of naive CD8+ T cells from blood, with Jurkat cell RNA spiked in. The receptors here all came from a human donor in good health. Some libraries in this study had Jurkat cell RNA spiked in. CDR3s include the opening cysteine and the closing phenylalanine or tryptophan. D genes are given only for firm matches. Clone sizes are given selectively: once, few, many, or a class where the clone is expanded.

d_call,clone_size,v_call,j_call,cdr3_length,cdr3_nt,cdr3_aa
TRBD1,.,TRBV13,TRBJ2-7,15,TGTGCCAGCGGCTTAGAACAGGGGGCGTATCACGAGCAGTACTTC,CASGLEQGAYHEQYF
.,many,TRBV5-4,TRBJ2-7,13,TGTGCCAGCAGCTTGGACGGGGGAGTCAGGCAGTACTTC,CASSLDGGVRQYF
TRBD2,many,TRBV27,TRBJ2-3,15,TGTGCCAGCAGTCCTACTAGCGGGGGGCGAGATACGCAGTATTTT,CASSPTSGGRDTQYF
.,.,TRBV28,TRBJ2-7,13,TGTGCCAGCCAGGGAGGGGGTACCTACGAGCAGTACTTC,CASQGGGTYEQYF
TRBD2,many,TRBV7-9,TRBJ2-1,15,TGTGCCAGCAGCTACGGACTAGCGGCCTACAATGAGCAGTTCTTC,CASSYGLAAYNEQFF
.,few,TRBV12-3/TRBV12-4,TRBJ2-3,14,TGTGCCAGCAGCTCGGACCATAGACTAGATACGCAGTATTTT,CASSSDHRLDTQYF
TRBD2,many,TRBV9,TRBJ2-5,15,TGTGCCAGCCCCTCCCGGACTAGCGGGGGTGAGACCCAGTACTTC,CASPSRTSGGETQYF
.,many,TRBV7-9,TRBJ1-1,14,TGTGCCAGCAGCTTTGGGGCAGTTAACACTGAAGCTTTCTTT,CASSFGAVNTEAFF
.,.,TRBV5-6,TRBJ2-7,15,TGTGCCAGCAGCTTTCCGGGTCAGGGGTCCTACGAGCAGTACTTC,CASSFPGQGSYEQYF
.,once,TRBV7-9,TRBJ1-4,15,TGTGCCAGCAGTCGCAGCTCAAGGGCCGGGGAAAAACTGTTTTTT,CASSRSSRAGEKLFF
.,many,TRBV7-9,TRBJ2-5,16,TGTGCCAGCAGCTTAGAAGTTGGTGACCGCGCCGAGACCCAGTACTTC,CASSLEVGDRAETQYF
.,few,TRBV4-3,TRBJ1-4,13,TGCGCCAGCAGCCAAGATCGGGGGGAAAAACTGTTTTTT,CASSQDRGEKLFF
.,few,TRBV7-6,TRBJ2-7,13,TGTGCCAGCAGCAGGAAGGGGTTGTACGAGCAGTACTTC,CASSRKGLYEQYF
.,many,TRBV4-3,TRBJ1-1,14,TGCGCCAGCAGCCAAGATCGAGGAATTACTGAAGCTTTCTTT,CASSQDRGITEAFF
TRBD2,.,TRBV7-9,TRBJ2-7,14,TGTGCCGGCAGCTTAGTGCCGGGAGGGCACGAGCAGTACTTC,CAGSLVPGGHEQYF
.,few,TRBV4-1,TRBJ1-1,16,TGCGCCAGCAGCCAAACAGGGTCGTGGGAGGGGACTGAAGCTTTCTTT,CASSQTGSWEGTEAFF
.,many,TRBV19,TRBJ1-5,15,TGTGCCAGTAGTATAGTATCGGGGGGCGCGGAGCCCCAGCATTTT,CASSIVSGGAEPQHF
.,many,TRBV12-3/TRBV12-4,TRBJ1-4,14,TGTGCCAGCAGTTTAGGGGGGCCTAACGAAAAACTGTTTTTT,CASSLGGPNEKLFF
.,few,TRBV7-9,TRBJ2-2,15,TGTGCCAGCAGCCCACCGGGGAGACATACCGGGGAGCTGTTTTTT,CASSPPGRHTGELFF
.,many,TRBV5-4,TRBJ2-3,13,TGTGCCAGCAGCCAGACTTGGGGAGATACGCAGTATTTT,CASSQTWGDTQYF
TRBD2,.,TRBV28,TRBJ2-3,14,TGTGCCAGCAGTTTAATGACTAGCACAGATCCGCAGTATTTT,CASSLMTSTDPQYF
.,few,TRBV4-3,TRBJ2-7,15,TGCGCCAGCAGCCAAGATCTGCAGGGTGTCTACGAGCAGTACTTC,CASSQDLQGVYEQYF
.,.,TRBV9,TRBJ2-3,16,TGTGCCAGCAGCGTAGAGGGCAGGGCCGGCACAGATACGCAGTATTTT,CASSVEGRAGTDTQYF
TRBD2,.,TRBV5-4,TRBJ2-5,16,TGTGCCAGCAGCTTGATCGGGGGGGGCGGCTGGGAGACCCAGTACTTC,CASSLIGGGGWETQYF
.,many,TRBV4-1,TRBJ2-2,15,TGCGCCAGCAGCCAAGTACAGGGATGGACCGGGGAGCTGTTTTTT,CASSQVQGWTGELFF
TRBD1,many,TRBV29-1,TRBJ2-1,15,TGCAGCGTTACTAAAGGACAGGTTACCTACAATGAGCAGTTCTTC,CSVTKGQVTYNEQFF
.,few,TRBV7-9,TRBJ2-5,16,TGTGCCAGCAGCTTAGCAGGTAGCGTTTACCAAGAGACCCAGTACTTC,CASSLAGSVYQETQYF
TRBD2,.,TRBV7-9,TRBJ2-1,19,TGTGCCAGCAGCCACCCTTATACCGGACTAGCGGGTTCCCACAATGAGCAGTTCTTC,CASSHPYTGLAGSHNEQFF
.,few,TRBV12-3/TRBV12-4,TRBJ1-5,14,TGTGCCAGCAGTAAGACCGGGGGCAATCAGCCCCAGCATTTT,CASSKTGGNQPQHF
.,many,TRBV12-3/TRBV12-4,TRBJ2-2,13,TGTGCCAGCAGTTTTAATGTCCCCGGGGAGCTGTTTTTT,CASSFNVPGELFF
.,.,TRBV10-3,TRBJ1-1,15,TGTGCCATCAGTGAGTCGGTATTCCTGGTCACTGAAGCTTTCTTT,CAISESVFLVTEAFF
TRBD2,many,TRBV5-1,TRBJ2-5,13,TGCGCCAGCAGGGGACTAGCGGTAGAGACCCAGTACTTC,CASRGLAVETQYF
.,.,TRBV7-6,TRBJ2-7,13,TGTGCCAGCGGTGGTGGACAGCCCTACGAGCAGTACTTC,CASGGGQPYEQYF
TRBD2,.,TRBV20-1,TRBJ2-1,17,TGCAGTGCTAGAGAGGGTAGCGGGGGCCCCCTGCCCAATGAGCAGTTCTTC,CSAREGSGGPLPNEQFF
.,few,TRBV27,TRBJ2-1,16,TGTGCCAGCAGTACCTTGGATTACAGCTCCTACAATGAGCAGTTCTTC,CASSTLDYSSYNEQFF
.,.,TRBV7-8,TRBJ2-5,16,TGTGCCAGCAGCTTAGGGGGGGAGAGGGACCAAGAGACCCAGTACTTC,CASSLGGERDQETQYF
.,few,TRBV20-1,TRBJ2-3,15,TGCAGTGCTAGAGAACCGGCGGCAGTCTCAGATACGCAGTATTTT,CSAREPAAVSDTQYF
TRBD2,few,TRBV10-3,TRBJ2-3,15,TGTGCCATCAGTTATGGGACTAGCGGCACAGATACGCAGTATTTT,CAISYGTSGTDTQYF
TRBD1,.,TRBV12-3/TRBV12-4,TRBJ2-1,14,TGTGCCAGCAACGCCGACAGGGAAAAAAATGAGCAGTTCTTC,CASNADREKNEQFF
.,many,TRBV7-9,TRBJ2-2,14,TGTGCCAGCAGCTCAGACAGGATTCACGGGGAGCTGTTTTTT,CASSSDRIHGELFF
.,many,TRBV7-6,TRBJ2-7,14,TGTGCCAGCAGCTCCCCGGGACGGCCCTACGAGCAGTACTTC,CASSSPGRPYEQYF
.,many,TRBV19,TRBJ2-7,13,TGTGCCAGTAGTCCGTCTGGTGCCTACGAGCAGTACTTC,CASSPSGAYEQYF
.,.,TRBV4-3,TRBJ2-7,17,TGCGCCAGCAGCCAAGACGCAATCGGTGCAGCGGCGGGCGAGCAGTACTTC,CASSQDAIGAAAGEQYF
.,many,TRBV18,TRBJ2-6,15,TGTGCCAGCTCACCTGAGGCGCTGGGGGCCAACGTCCTGACTTTC,CASSPEALGANVLTF
.,.,TRBV7-9,TRBJ2-7,14,TGTGCCGGCAGCCCTGGTTACGCGTCCTACGAGCAGTACTTC,CAGSPGYASYEQYF
.,.,TRBV7-9,TRBJ2-3,17,TGTGCCAGCAGCTTAGCTCTTGGGCAGGGATTGTCAGATACGCAGTATTTT,CASSLALGQGLSDTQYF